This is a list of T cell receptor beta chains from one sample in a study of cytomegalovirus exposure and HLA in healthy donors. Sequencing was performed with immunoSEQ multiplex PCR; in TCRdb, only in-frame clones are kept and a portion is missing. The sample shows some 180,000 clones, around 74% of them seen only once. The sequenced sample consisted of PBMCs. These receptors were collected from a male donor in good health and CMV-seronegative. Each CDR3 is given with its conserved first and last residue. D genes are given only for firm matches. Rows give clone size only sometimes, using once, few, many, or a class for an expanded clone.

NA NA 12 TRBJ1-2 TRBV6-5 CASSLSGRGYTF TGTGCCAGCAGTCTTAGCGGGAGAGGCTACACCTTC
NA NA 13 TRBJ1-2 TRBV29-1 CSVEGAEDYGYTF TGCAGCGTTGAAGGAGCTGAGGACTATGGCTACACCTTC
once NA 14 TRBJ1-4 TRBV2 CASNGGGFGEKLFF TGTGCCAGCAATGGGGGGGGTTTTGGAGAAAAACTGTTTTTT
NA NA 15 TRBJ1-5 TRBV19 CASSSDRRSNQPQHF TGTGCCAGTAGTAGCGACAGACGAAGCAATCAGCCCCAGCATTTT
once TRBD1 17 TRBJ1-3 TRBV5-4 CASSHGQEKRSGNTIYF TGTGCCAGCAGCCACGGACAGGAAAAACGTTCTGGAAACACCATATATTTT
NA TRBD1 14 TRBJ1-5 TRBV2 CASSEVTGEQPQHF TGTGCCAGCAGTGAAGTGACAGGGGAACAGCCCCAGCATTTT
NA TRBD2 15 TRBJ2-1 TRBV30 CAWKWTSGGYNEQFF TGTGCCTGGAAGTGGACTAGCGGGGGGTACAATGAGCAGTTCTTC
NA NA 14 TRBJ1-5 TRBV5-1 CASSLDAEGQPQHF TGCGCCAGCAGCTTGGATGCAGAGGGTCAGCCCCAGCATTTT
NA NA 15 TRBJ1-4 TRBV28 CASSLRRETNEKLFF TGTGCCAGCAGTTTAAGACGGGAAACTAATGAAAAACTGTTTTTT
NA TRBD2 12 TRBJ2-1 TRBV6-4 CASSASGGEQFF TGTGCCAGCAGTGCCTCGGGGGGAGAGCAGTTCTTC
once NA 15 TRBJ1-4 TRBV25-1 CASLPTGTSNEKLFF TGTGCCAGCCTACCCACAGGGACGTCTAATGAAAAACTGTTTTTT
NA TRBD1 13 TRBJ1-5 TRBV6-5 CASRTGSGQPQHF TGTGCCAGCAGGACAGGGTCCGGGCAGCCCCAGCATTTT
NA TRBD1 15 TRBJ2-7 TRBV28 CASSSLDREGYEQYF TGTGCCAGCAGTTCCTTGGACAGGGAAGGGTACGAGCAGTACTTC
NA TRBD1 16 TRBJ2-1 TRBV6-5 CASSYPPGGPQIEQFF TGTGCCAGCAGTTATCCGCCAGGGGGCCCGCAGATTGAGCAGTTCTTC
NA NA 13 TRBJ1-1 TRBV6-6 CASSSPGDTEAFF TGTGCCAGCAGTTCCCCTGGAGACACTGAAGCTTTCTTT
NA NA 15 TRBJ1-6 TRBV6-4 CASSENYGINSPLHF TGTGCCAGCAGTGAGAACTACGGGATTAATTCACCCCTCCACTTT
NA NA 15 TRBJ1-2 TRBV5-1 CASTPTPGGRIGYTF TGCGCCAGCACCCCAACCCCCGGGGGGCGAATCGGCTACACCTTC
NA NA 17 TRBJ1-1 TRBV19 CASSMGEGQGGDTEAFF TGTGCCAGTAGTATGGGGGAGGGCCAGGGAGGTGACACTGAAGCTTTCTTT
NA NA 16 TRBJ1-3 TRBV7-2 CASSPQATFSGNTIYF TGTGCCAGCAGCCCCCAGGCAACCTTCTCTGGAAACACCATATATTTT
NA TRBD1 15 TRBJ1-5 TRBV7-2 CASSATGGRGQPQHF TGTGCCAGCAGCGCTACAGGGGGCAGGGGTCAGCCCCAGCATTTT